The 6 T cell receptor beta chains below all came from one sample that was sequenced in a study of blood T cell repertoires in COVID-19. This table comes from immunoSEQ multiplex PCR, and its TCRdb copy is limited to in-frame clones, with some not included. The repertoire holds approximately 110,000 clones, 70% to 85% seen once, with more than 20% in the top ten. The sample consisted of peripheral blood. Every receptor here comes from a man between 65 and 79 years old with active or convalescent COVID-19.

The rearrangement uses TRBV4-1 and TRBJ2-2, with 7 positions matching TRBD1. After removal of 6 bases from V and 0 bases from J, the junction contained 4 bases not matched to a gene. Germline V gene sequence: CDR1 MGHRA, CDR2 YSYEKL. The CDR3 covers 15 residues. This CDR3 reads CASRGTAANTGELFF. In DNA, the CDR3 is TGCGCCAGCAGAGGGACAGCTGCGAACACCGGGGAGCTGTTTTTT.

This chain connects TRBV27 to TRBJ2-2; 7 bases fit TRBD2. The CDR3 runs to 17 residues. Losses at the gene ends were 10 bases for V and 0 bases for J; bases not matched to a gene: 14. Germline lookup yields CDR1 MNHEY and CDR2 SMNVEV (reference sequence). CDR3 sequence: CANPVRDYPTNTGELFF. Here the CDR3 DNA reads TGTGCCAACCCCGTGAGGGACTACCCAACGAACACCGGGGAGCTGTTTTTT.

In nucleotides, the CDR3 is TGTGCCAGCTCACCACGCGCGGGGATTGAGGCAAAACTGTTTTTT. The encoded protein is CASSPRAGIEAKLFF. The rearrangement joins TRBV18 to TRBJ1-4, with unresolved D. The V gene lost 1 base and the J gene lost 10 bases, with 16 bases spanning the gap. The CDR3 has 15 amino acids. CDR1 is KGHSH and CDR2 is LQKENI in the germline V gene.

This chain links TRBV28 with TRBJ1-1; 10 bases line up with TRBD1. Germline V gene lookup returns CDR1 MDHEN and CDR2 SYDVKM. The CDR3 spans 18 residues. J gave up 1 base and V 1 base, and 9 bases lay outside the gene matches. CDR3 amino acids: CASSLFGTGALGNTEAFF. CDR3 nucleotide sequence: TGTGCCAGCAGTTTATTCGGGACAGGGGCTCTAGGGAACACTGAAGCTTTCTTT.

There are a few counts of this clone. The gene calls are TRBV9 and TRBJ1-2, with TRBD1 matching 8 bases. The CDR3 is 15 amino acids. CDR1 is SGDLS, CDR2 YYNGEE, per germline. With 3 bases clipped from V and 7 bases from J, the junction kept 11 bases outside the gene matches. CDR3 DNA sequence: TGTGCCAGCAGCGCCGGGACAGGTTCGTCCCTTGGCTACACCTTC. Encoded protein: CASSAGTGSSLGYTF.

This chain links TRBV6-6 with TRBJ1-2; 9 bases fit TRBD1. The ends lost 10 bases at V and 2 bases at J; junction bases unmatched: 2. The CDR3 has 12 amino acids. CDR1 MNHNY and CDR2 SVGAGI come from the germline V gene (reference sequence). CDR3 region: CATGQGNYGYTF. For the CDR3, the DNA is TGTGCCACCGGACAGGGGAACTATGGCTACACCTTC.